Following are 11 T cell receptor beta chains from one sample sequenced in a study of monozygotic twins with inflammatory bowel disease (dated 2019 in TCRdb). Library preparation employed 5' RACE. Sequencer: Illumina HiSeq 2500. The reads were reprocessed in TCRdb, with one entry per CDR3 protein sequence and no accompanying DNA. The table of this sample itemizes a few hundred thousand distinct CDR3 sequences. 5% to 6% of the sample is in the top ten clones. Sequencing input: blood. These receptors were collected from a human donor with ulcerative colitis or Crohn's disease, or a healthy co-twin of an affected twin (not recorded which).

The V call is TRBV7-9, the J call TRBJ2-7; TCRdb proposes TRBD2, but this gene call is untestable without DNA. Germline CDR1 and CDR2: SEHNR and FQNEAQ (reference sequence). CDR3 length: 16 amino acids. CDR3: CASSPGLAGRAYEQYF.

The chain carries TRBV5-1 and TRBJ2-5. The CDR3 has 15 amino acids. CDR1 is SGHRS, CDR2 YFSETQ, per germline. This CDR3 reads CASSFYGQPQETQYF.

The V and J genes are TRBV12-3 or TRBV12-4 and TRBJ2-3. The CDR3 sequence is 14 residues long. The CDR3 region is CASRVSGSTDTQYF.

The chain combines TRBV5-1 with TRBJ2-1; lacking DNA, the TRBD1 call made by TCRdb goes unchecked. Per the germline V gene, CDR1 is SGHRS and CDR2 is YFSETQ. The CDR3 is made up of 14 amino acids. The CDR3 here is CASSWNTGGNEQFF.

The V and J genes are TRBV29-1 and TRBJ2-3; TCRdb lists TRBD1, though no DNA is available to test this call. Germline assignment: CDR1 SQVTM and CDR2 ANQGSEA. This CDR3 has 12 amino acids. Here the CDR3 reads CSARQGPDTQYF.

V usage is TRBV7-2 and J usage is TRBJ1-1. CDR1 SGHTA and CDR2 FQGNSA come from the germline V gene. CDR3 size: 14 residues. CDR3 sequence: CASSLGVWDTEAFF.

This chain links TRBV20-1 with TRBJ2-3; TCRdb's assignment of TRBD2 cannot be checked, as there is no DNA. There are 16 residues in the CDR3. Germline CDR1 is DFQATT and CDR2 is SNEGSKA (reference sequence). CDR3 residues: CSARLKRGPFTDTQYF.

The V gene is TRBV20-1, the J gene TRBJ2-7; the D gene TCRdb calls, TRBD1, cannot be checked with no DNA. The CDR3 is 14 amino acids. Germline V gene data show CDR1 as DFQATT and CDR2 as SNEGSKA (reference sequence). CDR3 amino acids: CSARPGTRSYEQYF.

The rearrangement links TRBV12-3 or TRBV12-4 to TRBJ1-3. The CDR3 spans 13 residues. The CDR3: CANKLDAGNTIYF.

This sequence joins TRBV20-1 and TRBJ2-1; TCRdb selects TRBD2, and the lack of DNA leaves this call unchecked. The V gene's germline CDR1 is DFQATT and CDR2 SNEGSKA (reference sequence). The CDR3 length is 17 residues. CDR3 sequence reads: CSARGLAGARSYNEQFF.

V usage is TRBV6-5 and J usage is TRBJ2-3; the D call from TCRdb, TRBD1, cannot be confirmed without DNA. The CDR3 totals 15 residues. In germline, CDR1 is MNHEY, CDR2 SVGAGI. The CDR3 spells CASSLSQGRTDTQYF.